One T cell receptor (beta chain) is described in this entry. What it recognizes is unknown. The sample belongs to a study of T cell repertoires in cytomegalovirus infection. At the level of the study: A matching HLA type, together with CMV infection, was signaled by public TCR beta signatures.

Trimming shortened V by 2 bases and J by 0 bases, and 9 bases separated the two germline ends. The CDR3 has 15 amino acids. Germline-derived CDR1 and CDR2 are MNHEY and SVGAGI. TCRdb passed the reads through MiXCR, listing each CDR3 protein once. The sample lists around 800,000 distinct CDR3 sequences, less than 35% occurring once. General study results and limits: In two of eight donors, the top clonotype was HLA-C-restricted CMV-specific.

This receptor was identified in a human donor in good health (CMV status not recorded). Some clones in this sample may be carry-over from other donors' samples. Sequencing used cultured CD8+ T cells from PBMCs, obtained from culture after CMV antigen stimulation. The chain uses TRBV6-5 and TRBJ2-3, with D perhaps TRBD1 (5 bases). The CDR3 loop reads CASSYGSGSTDTQYF. The CDR3 coding sequence is TGTGCCAGCAGTTACGGTTCAGGGAGCACAGATACGCAGTATTTT.